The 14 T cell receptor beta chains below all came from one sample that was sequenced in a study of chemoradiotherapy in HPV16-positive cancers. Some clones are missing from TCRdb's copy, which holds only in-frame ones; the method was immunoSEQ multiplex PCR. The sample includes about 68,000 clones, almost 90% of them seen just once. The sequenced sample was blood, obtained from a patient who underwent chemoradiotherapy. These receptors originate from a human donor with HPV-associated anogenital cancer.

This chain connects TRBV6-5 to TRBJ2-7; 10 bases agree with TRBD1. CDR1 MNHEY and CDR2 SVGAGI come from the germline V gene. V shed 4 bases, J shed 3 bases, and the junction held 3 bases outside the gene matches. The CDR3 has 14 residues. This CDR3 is CASSSRDRGYEQYF. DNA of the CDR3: TGTGCCAGCAGTTCCCGGGACAGGGGCTACGAGCAGTACTTC.

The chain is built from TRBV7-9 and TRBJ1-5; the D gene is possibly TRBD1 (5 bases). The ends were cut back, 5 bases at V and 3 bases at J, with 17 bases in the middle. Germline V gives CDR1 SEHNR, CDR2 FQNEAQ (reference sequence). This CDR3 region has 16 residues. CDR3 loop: CASSQGDEGPNQPQHF. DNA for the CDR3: TGTGCCAGCAGCCAAGGGGATGAAGGGCCCAATCAGCCCCAGCATTTT.

CDR3: CASSLFTVHYGYTF. The CDR3, as DNA: TGCGCCAGCAGCTTGTTTACAGTACACTATGGCTACACCTTC. The rearrangement joins TRBV5-1 to TRBJ1-2; the D is unclear. Trimming took 1 base from V and 3 from J, leaving 10 bases between them. CDR1 is SGHRS and CDR2 is YFSETQ in the germline V gene. The CDR3 length is 14 residues.

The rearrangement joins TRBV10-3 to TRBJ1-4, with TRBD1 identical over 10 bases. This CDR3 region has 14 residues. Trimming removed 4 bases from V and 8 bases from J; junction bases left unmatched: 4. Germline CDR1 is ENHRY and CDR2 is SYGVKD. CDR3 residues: CAISARDRGEKLFF. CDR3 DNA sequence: TGTGCCATCAGTGCGAGGGACAGGGGCGAAAAACTGTTTTTT.

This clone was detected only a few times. The CDR3 protein is CAISQGSRTEAFF. In nucleotides, the CDR3 is TGTGCCATCAGTCAGGGGTCGCGAACTGAAGCTTTCTTT. The chain recombines TRBV10-3 with TRBJ1-1; TRBD1 is a possible D gene (6 bases). Germline V gene sequence: CDR1 ENHRY, CDR2 SYGVKD. This CDR3 spans 13 amino acids. Trimming removed 5 bases at V and 5 bases at J, with 12 bases between.

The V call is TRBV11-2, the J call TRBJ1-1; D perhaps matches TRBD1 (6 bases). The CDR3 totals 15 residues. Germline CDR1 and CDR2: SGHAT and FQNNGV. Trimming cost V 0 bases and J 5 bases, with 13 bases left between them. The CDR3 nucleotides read TGTGCCAGCAGCTTAGAACAGGGTGGAGGAACTGAAGCTTTCTTT. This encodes CASSLEQGGGTEAFF.

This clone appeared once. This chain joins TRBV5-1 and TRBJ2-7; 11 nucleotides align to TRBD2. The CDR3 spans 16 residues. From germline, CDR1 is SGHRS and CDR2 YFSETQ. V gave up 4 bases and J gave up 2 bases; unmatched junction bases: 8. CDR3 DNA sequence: TGCGCCAGCAGCCAAAAGACTAGCGGGACTCCCTACGAGCAGTACTTC. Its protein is CASSQKTSGTPYEQYF.

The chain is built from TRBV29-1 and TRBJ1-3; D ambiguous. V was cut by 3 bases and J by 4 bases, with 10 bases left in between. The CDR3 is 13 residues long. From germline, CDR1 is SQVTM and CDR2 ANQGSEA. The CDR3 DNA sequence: TGCAGCGTTGACGCATCAGGAGGAAACACCATATATTTT. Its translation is CSVDASGGNTIYF.

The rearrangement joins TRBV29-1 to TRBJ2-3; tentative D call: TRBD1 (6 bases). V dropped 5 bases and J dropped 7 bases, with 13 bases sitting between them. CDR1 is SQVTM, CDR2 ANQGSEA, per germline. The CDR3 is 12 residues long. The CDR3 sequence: CSVYRERNTQYF. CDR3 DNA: TGCAGCGTTTACAGGGAAAGGAATACGCAGTATTTT.

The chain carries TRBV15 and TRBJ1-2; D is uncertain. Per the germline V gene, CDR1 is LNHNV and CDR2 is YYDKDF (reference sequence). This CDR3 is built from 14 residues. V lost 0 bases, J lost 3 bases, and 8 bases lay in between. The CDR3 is CATSREGGYYGYTF. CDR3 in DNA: TGTGCCACCAGCAGAGAAGGCGGGTACTATGGCTACACCTTC.

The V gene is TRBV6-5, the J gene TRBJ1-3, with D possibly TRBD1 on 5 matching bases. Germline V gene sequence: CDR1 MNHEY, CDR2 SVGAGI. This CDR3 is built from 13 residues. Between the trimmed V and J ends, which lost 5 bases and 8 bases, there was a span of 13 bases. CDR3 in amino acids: CASSPGIWDTIYF. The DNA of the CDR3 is TGTGCCAGCAGTCCAGGGATCTGGGACACCATATATTTT.

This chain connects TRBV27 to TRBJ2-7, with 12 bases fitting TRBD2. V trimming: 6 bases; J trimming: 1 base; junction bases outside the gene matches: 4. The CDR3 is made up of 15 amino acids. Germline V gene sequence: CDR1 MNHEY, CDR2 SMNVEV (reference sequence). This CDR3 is CASRYLAGGSYEQYF. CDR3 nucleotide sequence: TGTGCCAGCAGGTACCTAGCGGGGGGGTCCTACGAGCAGTACTTC.

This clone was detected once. CDR3 DNA sequence: TGTGCCTGGAGTCTTCAAGCAGGAGGCTACACCTTC. Translating it yields CAWSLQAGGYTF. The chain joins TRBV30 to TRBJ1-2; D is undetermined. The CDR3 totals 12 residues. CDR1 is GTSNPN, CDR2 SVGIG, per germline (reference sequence). Trimming left V 2 bases short and J 8 bases short, with 12 bases between.

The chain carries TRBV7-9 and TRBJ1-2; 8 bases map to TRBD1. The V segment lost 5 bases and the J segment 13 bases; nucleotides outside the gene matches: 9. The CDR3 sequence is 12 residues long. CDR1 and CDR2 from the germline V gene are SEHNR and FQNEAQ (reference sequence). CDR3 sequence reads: CASSPGQADSTF. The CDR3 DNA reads TGTGCCAGCAGCCCGGGACAGGCGGATTCCACCTTC.